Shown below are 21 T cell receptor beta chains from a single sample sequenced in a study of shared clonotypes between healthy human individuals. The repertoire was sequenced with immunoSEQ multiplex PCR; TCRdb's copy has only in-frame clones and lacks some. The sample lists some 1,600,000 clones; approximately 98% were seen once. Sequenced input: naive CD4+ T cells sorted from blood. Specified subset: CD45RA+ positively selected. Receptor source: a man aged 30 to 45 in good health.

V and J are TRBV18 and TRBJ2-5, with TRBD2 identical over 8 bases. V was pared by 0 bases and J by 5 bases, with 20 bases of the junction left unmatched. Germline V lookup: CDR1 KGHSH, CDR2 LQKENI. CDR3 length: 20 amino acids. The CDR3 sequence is CASSPPARAGGQNQRETQYF. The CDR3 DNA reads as TGTGCCAGCTCACCACCCGCTCGTGCGGGAGGCCAAAACCAGCGGGAGACCCAGTACTTC. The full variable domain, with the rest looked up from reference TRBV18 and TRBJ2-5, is NAGVMQNPRHLVRRRGQEARLRCSPMKGHSHVYWYRQLPEEGLKFMVYLQKENIIDESGMPKERFSAEFPKEGPSILRIQQVVRGDSAAYFCASSPPARAGGQNQRETQYFGPGTRLLVL.

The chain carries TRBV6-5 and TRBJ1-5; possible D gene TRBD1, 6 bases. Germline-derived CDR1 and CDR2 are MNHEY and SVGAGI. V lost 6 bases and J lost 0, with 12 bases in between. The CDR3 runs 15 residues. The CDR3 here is CASSATGDSNQPQHF. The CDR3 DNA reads TGTGCCAGCAGCGCGACAGGTGATAGCAATCAGCCCCAGCATTTT.

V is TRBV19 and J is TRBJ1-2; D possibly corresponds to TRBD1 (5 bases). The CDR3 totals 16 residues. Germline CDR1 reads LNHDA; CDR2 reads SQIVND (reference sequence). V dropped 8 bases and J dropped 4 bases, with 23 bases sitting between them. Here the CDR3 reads CASHWGRLTGPYGYTF. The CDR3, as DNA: TGTGCCAGTCATTGGGGCAGGTTGACGGGGCCCTATGGCTACACCTTC. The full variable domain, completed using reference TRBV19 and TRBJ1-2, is DGGITQSPKYLFRKEGQNVTLSCEQNLNHDAMYWYRQDPGQGLRLIYYSQIVNDFQKGDIAEGYSVSREKKESFPLTVTSAQKNPTAFYLCASHWGRLTGPYGYTFGSGTRLTVV.

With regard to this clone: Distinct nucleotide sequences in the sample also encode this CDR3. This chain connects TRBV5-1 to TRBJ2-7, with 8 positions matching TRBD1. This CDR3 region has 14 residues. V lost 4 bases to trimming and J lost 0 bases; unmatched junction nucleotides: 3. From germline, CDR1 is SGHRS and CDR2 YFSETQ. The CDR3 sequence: CASSPGQGSYEQYF. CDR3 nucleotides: TGCGCCAGCAGCCCCGGACAGGGCTCCTACGAGCAGTACTTC.

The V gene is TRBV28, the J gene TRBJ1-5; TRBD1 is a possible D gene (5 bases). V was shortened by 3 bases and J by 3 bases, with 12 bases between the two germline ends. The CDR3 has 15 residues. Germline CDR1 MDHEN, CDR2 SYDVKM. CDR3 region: CASSFETALNQPQHF. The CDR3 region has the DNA TGTGCCAGCAGTTTCGAGACAGCTCTCAATCAGCCCCAGCATTTT.

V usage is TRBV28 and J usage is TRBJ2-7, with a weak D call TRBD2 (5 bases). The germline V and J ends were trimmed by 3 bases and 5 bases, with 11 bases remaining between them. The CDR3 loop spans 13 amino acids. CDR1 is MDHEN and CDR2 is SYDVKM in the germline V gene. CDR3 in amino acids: CASSLEVAHEQYF. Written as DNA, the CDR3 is TGTGCCAGCAGTTTGGAGGTAGCACACGAGCAGTACTTC.

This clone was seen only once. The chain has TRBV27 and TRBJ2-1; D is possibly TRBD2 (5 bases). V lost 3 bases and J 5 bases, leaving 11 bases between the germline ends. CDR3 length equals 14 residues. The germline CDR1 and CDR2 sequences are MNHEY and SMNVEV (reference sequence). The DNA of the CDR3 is TGTGCCAGCAGTTTCCGGACTCTTAACAATGAGCAGTTCTTC. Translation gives CASSFRTLNNEQFF.

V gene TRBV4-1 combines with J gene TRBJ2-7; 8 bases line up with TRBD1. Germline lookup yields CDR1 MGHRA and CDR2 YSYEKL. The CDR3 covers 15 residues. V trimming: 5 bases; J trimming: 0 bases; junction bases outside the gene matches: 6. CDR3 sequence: CASSRSGQASYEQYF. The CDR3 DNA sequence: TGCGCCAGCAGCAGATCGGGACAGGCCTCCTACGAGCAGTACTTC.

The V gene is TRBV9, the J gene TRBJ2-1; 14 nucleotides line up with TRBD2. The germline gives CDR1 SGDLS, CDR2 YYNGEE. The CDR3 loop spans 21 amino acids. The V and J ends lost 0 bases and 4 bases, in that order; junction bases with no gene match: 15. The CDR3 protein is CASSVGLPGLAGAHGYNEQFF. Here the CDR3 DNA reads TGTGCCAGCAGCGTAGGGCTTCCGGGACTAGCGGGAGCCCACGGGTACAATGAGCAGTTCTTC.

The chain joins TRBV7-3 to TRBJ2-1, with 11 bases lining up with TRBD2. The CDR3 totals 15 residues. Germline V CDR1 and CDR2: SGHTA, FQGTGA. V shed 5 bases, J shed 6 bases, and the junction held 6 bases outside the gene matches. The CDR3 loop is CASSRGTSGPNEQFF. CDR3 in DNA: TGTGCCAGCAGCCGCGGGACTAGCGGACCCAATGAGCAGTTCTTC. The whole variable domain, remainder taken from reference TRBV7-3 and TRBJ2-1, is GAGVSQTPSNKVTEKGKYVELRCDPISGHTALYWYRQSLGQGPEFLIYFQGTGAADDSGLPNDRFFAVRPEGSVSTLKIQRTERGDSAVYLCASSRGTSGPNEQFFGPGTRLTVL.

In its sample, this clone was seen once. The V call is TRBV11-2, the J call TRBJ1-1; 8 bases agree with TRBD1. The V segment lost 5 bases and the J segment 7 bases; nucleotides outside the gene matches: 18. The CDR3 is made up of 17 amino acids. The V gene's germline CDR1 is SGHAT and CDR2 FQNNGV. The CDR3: CASSPKSPADRASEAFF. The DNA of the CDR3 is TGTGCCAGCAGCCCTAAGTCCCCCGCGGACAGGGCAAGTGAAGCTTTCTTT.

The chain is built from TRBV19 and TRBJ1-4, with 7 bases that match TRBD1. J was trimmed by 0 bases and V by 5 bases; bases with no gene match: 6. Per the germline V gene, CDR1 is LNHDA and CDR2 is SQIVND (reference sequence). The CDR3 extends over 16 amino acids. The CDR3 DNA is TGTGCCAGTAGTGCAACAGGGGCTGCAACTAATGAAAAACTGTTTTTT. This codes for CASSATGAATNEKLFF.

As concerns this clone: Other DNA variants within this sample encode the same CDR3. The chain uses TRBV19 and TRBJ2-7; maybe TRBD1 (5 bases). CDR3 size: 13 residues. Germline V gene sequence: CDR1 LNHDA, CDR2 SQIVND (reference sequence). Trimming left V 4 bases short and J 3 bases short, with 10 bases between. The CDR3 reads CASSRDRFYEQYF. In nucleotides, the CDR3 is TGTGCCAGTAGTAGAGACAGATTCTACGAGCAGTACTTC.

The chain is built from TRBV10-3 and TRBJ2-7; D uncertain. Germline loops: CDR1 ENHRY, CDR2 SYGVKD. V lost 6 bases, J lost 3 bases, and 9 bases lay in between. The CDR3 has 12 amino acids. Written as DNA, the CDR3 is TGTGCCATCAGGCAAGACAACTACGAGCAGTACTTC. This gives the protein CAIRQDNYEQYF.

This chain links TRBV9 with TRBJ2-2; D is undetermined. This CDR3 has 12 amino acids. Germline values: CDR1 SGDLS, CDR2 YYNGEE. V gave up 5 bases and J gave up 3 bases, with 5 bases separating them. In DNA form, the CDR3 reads TGTGCCAGCAGTTTAGACACCGGGGAGCTGTTTTTT. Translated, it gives CASSLDTGELFF.

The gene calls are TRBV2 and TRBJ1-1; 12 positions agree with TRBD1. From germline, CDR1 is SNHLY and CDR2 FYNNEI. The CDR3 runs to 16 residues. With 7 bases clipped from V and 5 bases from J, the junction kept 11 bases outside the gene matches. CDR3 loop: CASNLGQGAPRTEAFF. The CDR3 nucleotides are TGTGCCAGCAACCTGGGACAGGGGGCGCCTCGAACTGAAGCTTTCTTT.

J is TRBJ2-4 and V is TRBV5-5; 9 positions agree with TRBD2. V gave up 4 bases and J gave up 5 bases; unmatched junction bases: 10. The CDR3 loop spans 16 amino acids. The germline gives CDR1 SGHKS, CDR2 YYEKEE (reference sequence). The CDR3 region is CASSRRIAGDENIQYF. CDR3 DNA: TGTGCCAGCAGCAGACGAATAGCGGGAGATGAAAACATTCAGTACTTC.

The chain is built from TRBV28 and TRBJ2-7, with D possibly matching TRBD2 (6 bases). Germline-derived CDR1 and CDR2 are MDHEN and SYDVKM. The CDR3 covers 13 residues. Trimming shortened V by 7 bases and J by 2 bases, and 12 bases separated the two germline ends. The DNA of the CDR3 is TGTGCCAGCAAGGCGGGACCCACCTACGAGCAGTACTTC. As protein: CASKAGPTYEQYF.

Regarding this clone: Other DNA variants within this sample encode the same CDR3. This chain's CDR3 is CASSLGAGEKLFF. CDR3 nucleotides: TGTGCCAGCAGCTTAGGCGCTGGTGAAAAACTGTTTTTT. The V call is TRBV7-2, the J call TRBJ1-4; D unclear. There are 13 residues in the CDR3. The ends were cut back, 1 base at V and 7 bases at J, with 7 bases in the middle. The germline CDR1 and CDR2 sequences are SGHTA and FQGNSA. The full variable domain, its missing parts supplied by reference TRBV7-2 and TRBJ1-4, is GAGVSQSPSNKVTEKGKDVELRCDPISGHTALYWYRQSLGQGLEFLIYFQGNSAPDKSGLPSDRFSAERTGGSVSTLTIQRTQQEDSAVYLCASSLGAGEKLFFGSGTQLSVL.

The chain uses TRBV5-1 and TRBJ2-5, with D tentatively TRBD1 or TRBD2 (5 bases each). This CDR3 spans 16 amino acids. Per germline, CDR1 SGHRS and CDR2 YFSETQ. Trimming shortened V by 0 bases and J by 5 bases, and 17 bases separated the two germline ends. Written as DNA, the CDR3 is TGCGCCAGCAGCTTGGTCCTAGGGGACCTCCGGGAGACCCAGTACTTC. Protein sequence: CASSLVLGDLRETQYF. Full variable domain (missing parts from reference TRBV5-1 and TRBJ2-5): KAGVTQTPRYLIKTRGQQVTLSCSPISGHRSVSWYQQTPGQGLQFLFEYFSETQRNKGNFPGRFSGRQFSNSRSEMNVSTLELGDSALYLCASSLVLGDLRETQYFGPGTRLLVL.

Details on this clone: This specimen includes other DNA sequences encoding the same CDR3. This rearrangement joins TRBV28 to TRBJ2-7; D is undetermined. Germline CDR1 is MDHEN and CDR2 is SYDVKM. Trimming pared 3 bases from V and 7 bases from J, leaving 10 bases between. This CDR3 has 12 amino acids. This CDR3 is CASSLGSGEQYF. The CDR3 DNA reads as TGTGCCAGCAGTTTGGGCAGTGGTGAGCAGTACTTC.